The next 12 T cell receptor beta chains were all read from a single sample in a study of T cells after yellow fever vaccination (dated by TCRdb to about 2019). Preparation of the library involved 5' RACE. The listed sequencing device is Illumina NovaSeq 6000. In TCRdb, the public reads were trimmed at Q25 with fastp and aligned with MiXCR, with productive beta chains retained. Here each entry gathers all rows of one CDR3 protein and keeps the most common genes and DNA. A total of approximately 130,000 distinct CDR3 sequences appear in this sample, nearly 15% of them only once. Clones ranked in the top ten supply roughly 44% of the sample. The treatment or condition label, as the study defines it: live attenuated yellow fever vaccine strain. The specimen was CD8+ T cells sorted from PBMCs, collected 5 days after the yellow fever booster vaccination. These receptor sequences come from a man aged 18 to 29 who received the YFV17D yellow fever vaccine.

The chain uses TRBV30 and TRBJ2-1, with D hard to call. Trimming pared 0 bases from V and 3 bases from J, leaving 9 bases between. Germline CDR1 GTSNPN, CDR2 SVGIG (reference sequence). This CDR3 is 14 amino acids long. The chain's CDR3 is CAWSVESNYNEQFF. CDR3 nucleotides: TGTGCCTGGAGTGTAGAGTCGAACTACAATGAGCAGTTCTTC. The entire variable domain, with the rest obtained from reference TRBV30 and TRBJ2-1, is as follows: SQTIHQWPATLVQPVGSPLSLECTVEGTSNPNLYWYRQAAGRGLQLLFYSVGIGQISSEVPQNLSASRPQDRQFILSSKKLLLSDSGFYLCAWSVESNYNEQFFGPGTRLTVL.

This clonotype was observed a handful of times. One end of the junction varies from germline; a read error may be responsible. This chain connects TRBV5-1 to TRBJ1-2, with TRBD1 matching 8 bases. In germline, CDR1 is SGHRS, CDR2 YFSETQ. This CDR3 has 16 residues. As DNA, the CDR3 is TGTGCCAGCAGCTTGGGGACAGGAACGGTGGACTATGGCTACACCTTC. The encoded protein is CASSLGTGTVDYGYTF.

This CDR3 reads CASSLPPGGPGELFF. The CDR3 DNA reads as TGTGCCAGCAGCTTGCCCCCCGGAGGCCCCGGGGAGCTGTTTTTT. The chain links TRBV11-1 to TRBJ2-2; possible D gene TRBD2, 5 bases. The CDR3 runs 15 residues. Per the germline V gene, CDR1 is SGHAT and CDR2 is FQDESV (reference sequence). V was pared by 3 bases and J by 6 bases, with 14 bases between. The full variable domain, with the rest looked up from reference TRBV11-1 and TRBJ2-2, is EAEVAQSPRYKITEKSQAVAFWCDPISGHATLYWYRQILGQGPELLVQFQDESVVDDSQLPKDRFSAERLKGVDSTLKIQPAELGDSAMYLCASSLPPGGPGELFFGEGSRLTVL.

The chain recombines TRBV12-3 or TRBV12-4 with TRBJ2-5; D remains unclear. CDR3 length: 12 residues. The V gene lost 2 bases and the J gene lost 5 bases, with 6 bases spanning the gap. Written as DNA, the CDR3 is TGTGCCAGCAGTTTAAGGATGGAGACCCAGTACTTC. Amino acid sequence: CASSLRMETQYF.

The CDR3 region is CSVGGSGYTQYF. CDR3 nucleotide sequence: TGCAGCGTTGGAGGATCCGGGTATACGCAGTATTTT. The chain links TRBV29-1 to TRBJ2-3; D is unclear. Looked up from germline, CDR1 is SQVTM and CDR2 is ANQGSEA. This CDR3 contains 12 residues. The V and J ends lost 4 bases and 7 bases respectively, with 12 bases between them.

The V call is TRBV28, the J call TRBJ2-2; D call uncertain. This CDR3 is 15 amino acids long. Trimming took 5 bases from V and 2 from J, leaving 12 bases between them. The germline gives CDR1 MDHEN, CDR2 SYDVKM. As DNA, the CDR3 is TGTGCCAGCAGTATACGCTTGCTAAACACCGGGGAGCTGTTTTTT. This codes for CASSIRLLNTGELFF.

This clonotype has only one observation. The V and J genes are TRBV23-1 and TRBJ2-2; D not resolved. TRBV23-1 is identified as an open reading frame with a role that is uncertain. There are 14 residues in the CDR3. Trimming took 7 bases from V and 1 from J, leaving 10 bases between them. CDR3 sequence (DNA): TGCGCCAGCATACCCGCTATGAACACCGGGGAGCTGTTTTTT. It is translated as CASIPAMNTGELFF.

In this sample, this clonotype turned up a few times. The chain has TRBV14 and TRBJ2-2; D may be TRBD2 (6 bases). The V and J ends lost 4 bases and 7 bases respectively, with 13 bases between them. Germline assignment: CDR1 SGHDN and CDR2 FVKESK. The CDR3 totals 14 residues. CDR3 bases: TGTGCCAGCAGCCGGAGGGCTGTAGGCGGGGAGCTGTTTTTT. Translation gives CASSRRAVGGELFF.

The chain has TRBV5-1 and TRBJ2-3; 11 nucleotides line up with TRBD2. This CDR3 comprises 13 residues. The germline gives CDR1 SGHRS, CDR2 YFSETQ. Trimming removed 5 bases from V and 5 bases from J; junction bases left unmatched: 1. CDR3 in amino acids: CASRTSGGDTQYF. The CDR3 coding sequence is TGCGCCAGCAGAACTAGCGGGGGAGATACGCAGTATTTT.

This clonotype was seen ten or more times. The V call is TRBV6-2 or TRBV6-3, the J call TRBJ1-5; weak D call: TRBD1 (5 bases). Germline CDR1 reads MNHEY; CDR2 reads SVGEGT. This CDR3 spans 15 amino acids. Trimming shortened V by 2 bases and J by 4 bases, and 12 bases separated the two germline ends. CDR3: CASSYSGGGNQPQHF. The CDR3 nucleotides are TGTGCCAGCAGTTACAGCGGGGGTGGTAATCAGCCCCAGCATTTT.

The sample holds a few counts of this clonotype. The CDR3 sequence: CASSQDDGEQYV. CDR3 coding DNA: TGTGCCAGCAGCCAAGATGACGGCGAGCAGTACGTC. The V call is TRBV3-1, the J call TRBJ2-7; D unclear. From germline, CDR1 is LGHDT and CDR2 YNNKEL (reference sequence). This CDR3 is built from 12 residues. Trimming removed 0 bases from V and 6 bases from J, with 6 bases in between.

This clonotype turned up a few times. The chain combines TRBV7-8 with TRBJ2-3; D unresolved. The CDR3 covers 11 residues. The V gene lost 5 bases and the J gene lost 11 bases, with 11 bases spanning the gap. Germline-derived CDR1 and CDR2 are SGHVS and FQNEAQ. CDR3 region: CASSTKLVQYF. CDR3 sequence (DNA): TGTGCCAGCAGCACTAAATTAGTGCAGTATTTT.